The 19 T cell receptor beta chains in this list originate from one sample, sequenced in a study of shared clonotypes between healthy human individuals. This table comes from immunoSEQ multiplex PCR, and its TCRdb copy is limited to in-frame clones, with some not included. The sample shows some 1.5 million clones, roughly 96% of them seen only once. The sequenced sample was naive CD4+ T cells sorted from blood. Subset specified: CD45RA+ positively selected. The receptors shown here come from a young man in good health.

Comment on this clone: At the DNA level, this CDR3 is encoded by other sequences in the same sample as well. V and J are TRBV15 and TRBJ1-5; D is unclear. The germline V gene has CDR1 LNHNV and CDR2 YYDKDF (reference sequence). V was clipped by 0 bases and J by 4 bases, with 7 bases between them. The CDR3 sequence is 14 residues long. The CDR3, as DNA: TGTGCCACCAGCAGAGATCGTGGAAATCAGCCCCAGCATTTT. This encodes CATSRDRGNQPQHF.

The rearrangement joins TRBV5-1 to TRBJ1-1, with TRBD1 identical over 7 bases. Germline lookup yields CDR1 SGHRS and CDR2 YFSETQ. Losses at the gene ends were 0 bases for V and 3 bases for J; bases not matched to a gene: 5. The CDR3 totals 15 residues. The CDR3 coding sequence is TGCGCCAGCAGCTTGGGACAGGGTTGGGACACTGAAGCTTTCTTT. This gives the protein CASSLGQGWDTEAFF. Looking up the rest from reference TRBV5-1 and TRBJ1-1 gives the full variable domain: KAGVTQTPRYLIKTRGQQVTLSCSPISGHRSVSWYQQTPGQGLQFLFEYFSETQRNKGNFPGRFSGRQFSNSRSEMNVSTLELGDSALYLCASSLGQGWDTEAFFGQGTRLTVV.

This sequence joins TRBV2 and TRBJ2-3; 13 bases match TRBD2. The trim removed 3 bases at V and 9 bases at J, leaving 12 bases unmatched. CDR3 length: 17 residues. Germline V gives CDR1 SNHLY, CDR2 FYNNEI. The CDR3 sequence is CASSEGVGTSGRVTQYF. The CDR3 region has the DNA TGTGCCAGCAGTGAGGGGGTAGGAACTAGCGGGAGGGTCACGCAGTATTTT.

The table lists this clone with a count of one. J is TRBJ2-7 and V is TRBV28; no clear D. The CDR3 runs to 10 residues. V shed 8 bases and J shed 6 bases, with 8 bases lying between them. Germline V gene lookup returns CDR1 MDHEN and CDR2 SYDVKM. For the CDR3, the DNA is TGTGCCAGCGGTCCGTCCGAGCAGTACTTC. Its translation: CASGPSEQYF.

This clone was observed once. The V call is TRBV7-9, the J call TRBJ1-4, with D unclear. CDR1 is SEHNR and CDR2 is FQNEAQ in the germline V gene (reference sequence). V shed 4 bases and J shed 8 bases, with 17 bases lying between them. This CDR3 is built from 15 residues. The CDR3 protein is CASSSMAGSYEKLFF. The CDR3 DNA reads as TGTGCCAGCAGCTCTATGGCAGGCTCTTACGAAAAACTGTTTTTT.

The chain recombines TRBV15 with TRBJ1-3; D possibly corresponds to TRBD1 (6 bases). This CDR3 is 16 amino acids long. CDR1 LNHNV and CDR2 YYDKDF come from the germline V gene (reference sequence). V gave up 5 bases and J gave up 7 bases, with 21 bases separating them. The CDR3 here is CATSPQGNTSWNTIYF. In DNA form, the CDR3 reads TGTGCCACCAGCCCCCAGGGGAATACGTCTTGGAACACCATATATTTT.

The V and J genes are TRBV6-1 and TRBJ1-3, with 7 bases identical to TRBD1. The V and J ends lost 3 bases and 6 bases, in that order; junction bases with no gene match: 8. The CDR3 has 15 amino acids. The V gene's germline CDR1 is MNHNS and CDR2 SASEGT. The CDR3 protein is CASSDTDRLLNTIYF. The DNA for the CDR3 is TGTGCCAGCAGTGATACGGACAGGCTGTTAAACACCATATATTTT.

Here the CDR3 reads CASSLGYRVGYEQYF. In nucleotides, the CDR3 is TGCGCCAGCAGCTTGGGGTACAGGGTCGGCTACGAGCAGTACTTC. The V and J genes are TRBV5-1 and TRBJ2-7; perhaps TRBD1 as D (6 bases). With 0 bases removed from V and 3 bases from J, the gap between germline ends came to 13 bases. The CDR3 extends over 15 amino acids. Germline CDR1 reads SGHRS; CDR2 reads YFSETQ.

This chain links TRBV19 with TRBJ2-1; D ambiguous. The V gene's germline CDR1 is LNHDA and CDR2 SQIVND (reference sequence). The V end lost 5 bases, the J end lost 1 base, and 9 bases lay between the germline ends. The length of the CDR3 is 14 residues. The CDR3 bases are TGTGCCAGTAGTTCCGGCTATTCCTACAATGAGCAGTTCTTC. The encoded protein is CASSSGYSYNEQFF.

The gene calls are TRBV10-1 and TRBJ2-1, with TRBD2 matching 14 bases. J gave up 8 bases and V 6 bases, and 6 bases lay outside the gene matches. The germline V gene encodes CDR1 WNHNN and CDR2 SYGVQD (reference sequence). There are 15 residues in the CDR3. CDR3 amino acids: CASSRLAGGGYEQFF. CDR3 DNA sequence: TGCGCCAGCAGCAGACTAGCGGGAGGGGGTTATGAGCAGTTCTTC.

This sequence joins TRBV5-4 and TRBJ1-3; D gene ambiguous. Germline CDR1 reads SGHNT; CDR2 reads YYREEE (reference sequence). V lost 6 bases, J lost 1 base, and 11 bases lay in between. The length of the CDR3 is 14 residues. The CDR3 protein is CASTLTPSGNTIYF. The CDR3 coding sequence is TGTGCCAGCACCCTGACCCCGTCTGGAAACACCATATATTTT.

The chain carries TRBV10-1 and TRBJ2-7; possible D gene TRBD1, 5 bases. The germline gives CDR1 WNHNN, CDR2 SYGVQD (reference sequence). Trimming removed 5 bases from V and 0 bases from J, with 11 bases in between. The CDR3 runs 14 residues. In DNA, the CDR3 is TGCGCCAGCAGTAAGGGGCTTAGCTCCTACGAGCAGTACTTC. This translates into CASSKGLSSYEQYF.

This rearrangement joins TRBV10-3 to TRBJ1-2; possible D gene TRBD1, 5 bases. This CDR3 spans 17 amino acids. V lost 3 bases, J lost 3 bases, and 20 bases lay in between. CDR1 ENHRY and CDR2 SYGVKD come from the germline V gene. As DNA, the CDR3 is TGTGCCATCAGTGACATACGGACGATTGGGGGATACTATGGCTACACCTTC. Amino acids: CAISDIRTIGGYYGYTF.

The chain carries TRBV30 and TRBJ1-1; perhaps TRBD1 as D (5 bases). This CDR3 comprises 11 residues. The V end was cut by 2 bases, the J end by 6 bases, with 7 bases between. The V gene's germline CDR1 is GTSNPN and CDR2 SVGIG (reference sequence). CDR3 in amino acids: CAWSFRAEAFF. The DNA of the CDR3 is TGTGCCTGGAGTTTCAGGGCTGAAGCTTTCTTT.

The chain employs TRBV5-1 and TRBJ2-5, with a possible D match to TRBD1 (5 bases). V dropped 4 bases and J dropped 1 base, with 11 bases sitting between them. Germline loops: CDR1 SGHRS, CDR2 YFSETQ. The CDR3 has 14 amino acids. The CDR3 spells CASSPMDTQETQYF. CDR3 nucleotides: TGCGCCAGCAGCCCGATGGACACCCAAGAGACCCAGTACTTC.

On this clone itself: The same CDR3 can be traced to other DNA sequences in this sample. The chain joins TRBV9 to TRBJ2-7; the D is unclear. This CDR3 is built from 14 residues. Trimming took off 0 bases at V and 0 bases at J, with 7 bases between the two ends. The germline V gene encodes CDR1 SGDLS and CDR2 YYNGEE. DNA of the CDR3: TGTGCCAGCAGCGTAGATCCAAGCTCCTACGAGCAGTACTTC. Translated, it gives CASSVDPSSYEQYF.

This sequence joins TRBV28 and TRBJ1-2; 8 nucleotides agree with TRBD1. Unmatched junction bases numbered 2, after V lost 2 bases and J lost 3 bases. There are 14 residues in the CDR3. Germline lookup yields CDR1 MDHEN and CDR2 SYDVKM. CDR3 sequence: CASSLPGGDYGYTF. The CDR3 DNA follows: TGTGCCAGCAGTTTACCAGGGGGCGACTATGGCTACACCTTC.

The chain carries TRBV9 and TRBJ2-7; either TRBD1 or TRBD2 may fit D (5 bases each). V was clipped by 0 bases and J by 5 bases, with 12 bases between them. The CDR3 sequence is 14 residues long. Germline CDR1 reads SGDLS; CDR2 reads YYNGEE. The CDR3 DNA follows: TGTGCCAGCAGCGTAGATGGGCGAGGGGACGAGCAGTACTTC. Translation gives CASSVDGRGDEQYF.

The CDR3 protein is CASRNRATNEKLFF. The CDR3, as DNA: TGTGCCAGTAGGAACAGGGCAACTAATGAAAAACTGTTTTTT. V and J are TRBV19 and TRBJ1-4; perhaps TRBD1 as D (6 bases). The V gene lost 6 bases and the J gene lost 0 bases, with 8 bases spanning the gap. The V gene's germline CDR1 is LNHDA and CDR2 SQIVND (reference sequence). CDR3 length equals 14 residues.